This T cell receptor (beta chain) was captured in a study of T-cell memory formation after mild COVID-19. Concerning this clonotype: Antigen: not known.

Constant-segment-primed 5'RACE gave TCR alpha and TCR beta cDNA libraries with sample barcodes and UMIs. TCRdb passed the 5' RACE reads through MiXCR, listing each CDR3 protein once. This sample carries about 470,000 distinct CDR3 sequences, 18% of them seen once, and the ten largest clones take roughly an eighth. General observations from the study: Contracting clones localized mainly to CM and EM when CD4+ and mainly to EMRA when CD8+.

The CDR3 runs to 19 residues. V shed 3 bases and J 4 bases; nucleotides not matched to a gene: 13. The sequenced material came from PBMCs or a T cell subset sorted from them (not recorded which). The rearrangement joins TRBV12-3 or TRBV12-4 to TRBJ2-3; TRBD2 matches 13 bases. The clonotype was recovered from an adult woman who had mild COVID-19 (a few samples of this study predate the infection). Cell type and time point are not known. CDR3 bases: TGTGCCAGCAGTTTTGGACTAGCGGGGGAGTTTGTGATGGCAGATACGCAGTATTTT. This translates into CASSFGLAGEFVMADTQYF.